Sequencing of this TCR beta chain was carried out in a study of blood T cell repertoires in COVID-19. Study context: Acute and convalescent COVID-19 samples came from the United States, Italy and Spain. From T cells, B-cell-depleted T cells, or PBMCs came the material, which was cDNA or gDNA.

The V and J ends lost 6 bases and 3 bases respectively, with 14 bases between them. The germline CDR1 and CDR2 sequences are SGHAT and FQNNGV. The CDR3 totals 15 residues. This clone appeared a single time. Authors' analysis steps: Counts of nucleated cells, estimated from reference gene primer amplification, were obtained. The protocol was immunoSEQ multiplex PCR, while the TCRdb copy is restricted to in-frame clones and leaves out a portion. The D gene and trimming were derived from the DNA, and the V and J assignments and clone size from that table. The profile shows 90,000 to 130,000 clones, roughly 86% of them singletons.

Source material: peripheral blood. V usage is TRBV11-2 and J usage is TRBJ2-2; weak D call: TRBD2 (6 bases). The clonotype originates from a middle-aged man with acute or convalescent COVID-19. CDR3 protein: CASRAAGMDTGELFF. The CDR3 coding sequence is TGTGCCAGCAGAGCGGCGGGAATGGACACCGGGGAGCTGTTTTTT.